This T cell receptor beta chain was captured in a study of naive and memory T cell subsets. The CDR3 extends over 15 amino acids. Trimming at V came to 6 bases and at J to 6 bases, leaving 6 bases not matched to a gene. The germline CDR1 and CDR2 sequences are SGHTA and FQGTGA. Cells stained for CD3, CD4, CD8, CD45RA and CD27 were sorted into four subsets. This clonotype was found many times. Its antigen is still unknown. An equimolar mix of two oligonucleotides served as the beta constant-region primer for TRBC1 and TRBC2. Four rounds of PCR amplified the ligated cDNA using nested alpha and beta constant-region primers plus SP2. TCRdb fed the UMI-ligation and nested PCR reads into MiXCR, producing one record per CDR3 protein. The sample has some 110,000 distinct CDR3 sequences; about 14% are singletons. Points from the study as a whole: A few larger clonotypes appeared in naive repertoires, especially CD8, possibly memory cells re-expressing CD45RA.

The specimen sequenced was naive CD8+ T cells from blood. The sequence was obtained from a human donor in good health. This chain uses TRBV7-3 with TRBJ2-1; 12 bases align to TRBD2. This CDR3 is CASRKTSGRSNEQFF. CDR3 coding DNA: TGTGCCAGCAGAAAAACTAGCGGGAGGTCCAATGAGCAGTTCTTC.